This is a list of T cell receptor beta chains from one sample in a study of patients and donors after allogeneic stem cell transplantation. Via MiXCR, TCRdb re-called the RT-PCR reads, giving one row per CDR3 protein. The sample lists approximately 140,000 distinct CDR3 sequences, about two fifths occurring once. The specimen sequenced was blood, either unsorted or a sorted T cell fraction (not recorded which). The receptors come from a human donor who was either an allogeneic HSCT recipient or a stem cell or donor lymphocyte infusion donor (not recorded which). It is not recorded whose cells these are; they may come from a transplant donor. The CDR3 runs from the conserved cysteine through the conserved F or W. A D gene is named only where the DNA matches it firmly. Some rows have no size entry. The others give once, few or many, or a class for an expanded clone.

few TRBJ1-1 TRBV12-3/TRBV12-4 TRBD1 TGTGCCAGCAGTTTCCGACCGGGACAGCTGAACACTGAAGCTTTCTTT CASSFRPGQLNTEAFF
few TRBJ1-5 TRBV12-3/TRBV12-4 TRBD1 TGTGCCAGCACCTGGGGCCGAGGGGGCGGCGGCAATCAGCCCCAGCATTTT CASTWGRGGGGNQPQHF
- TRBJ2-5 TRBV12-3/TRBV12-4 TRBD2 TGTGCCAGCAGCCCTGGACTAGTTAGAGAGACCCAGTACTTC CASSPGLVRETQYF
- TRBJ1-4 TRBV12-3/TRBV12-4 - TGTGCCAGCACCCAGCACGCAACTAATGAAAAACTGTTTTTT CASTQHATNEKLFF
- TRBJ1-1 TRBV4-3 - TGCGCCAGCAGCCAAGACCTCAGCGAGGAAGCTTTCTTT CASSQDLSEEAFF
- TRBJ1-1 TRBV10-3 - TGTGCCATCAGCCCGGGTCTCCTAATACCTGAAGCTTTCTTT CAISPGLLIPEAFF
once TRBJ1-4 TRBV4-3 - TGCGCCAGCAGCCAGACGGGACACCTTGATGAAAAACTGTTTTTT CASSQTGHLDEKLFF
- TRBJ2-1 TRBV6-6 TRBD2 TGTGCCAGCAGTTACTGGGGACTAGCGGGGGAGAAAAACAATGAGCAGTTCTTC CASSYWGLAGEKNNEQFF
few TRBJ1-2 TRBV9 TRBD1 TGTGCCAGCAGCGTAAGGGCAGGGGGCATTTATGGCTACACCTTC CASSVRAGGIYGYTF
many TRBJ1-6 TRBV5-1 TRBD1 TGCGCCAGCAGCGGAGGGACAGGCGGCTATAATTCACCCCTCCACTTT CASSGGTGGYNSPLHF
- TRBJ1-5 TRBV6-5 TRBD1 TGTGCCAGCAGTTCCTCAGGGGGGAATCAGCCCCAGCATTTT CASSSSGGNQPQHF
few TRBJ1-1 TRBV7-9 - TGTGCCAGCAGCTCCTGGGGAGGTGGGACTGAAGCTTTCTTT CASSSWGGGTEAFF
few TRBJ1-6 TRBV15 - TGTGCCACCAGCACCAGGGGTGGTGATTCACCCCTCCACTTT CATSTRGGDSPLHF
few TRBJ1-1 TRBV9 TRBD1 TGTGCCAGCAGCGTTGACCCAGGGGGGGGGAACACTGAAGCTTTCTTT CASSVDPGGGNTEAFF
few TRBJ1-6 TRBV7-2 TRBD1 TGTGCCAGCAGCCCCGACAGGGCGCCAGTGACCCTCCACTTT CASSPDRAPVTLHF
- TRBJ1-4 TRBV5-6 - TGTGCCAGCAGAAACAGCCTTAATGAAAAACTGTTTTTT CASRNSLNEKLFF
- TRBJ1-6 TRBV7-9 TRBD1 TGTGCCAGCAGCGAAGACAGGGAGGTTGCACCCCTCCACTTT CASSEDREVAPLHF
- TRBJ2-1 TRBV12-5 TRBD1 TGTGCTAGTGGTCAGACAGGGTGGAATGAGCAGTTCTTC CASGQTGWNEQFF
once TRBJ2-3 TRBV5-1 - TGCGCCAGCAGCTTGGCCACCGGTGCTAGCACAGATACGCAGTATTTT CASSLATGASTDTQYF
- TRBJ2-7 TRBV10-3 - TGTGCCATCAGTGACAGTGGGAACTACTACGAGCAGTACTTC CAISDSGNYYEQYF
few TRBJ1-5 TRBV7-2 - TGTGCCAGCAGCTTAACGGACAAGTTCCCTACAAGCGGGAATCAGCCCCAGCATTTT CASSLTDKFPTSGNQPQHF
few TRBJ2-3 TRBV5-1 - TGCGCCAGCAGCTCCACGCTAAGGGATACGCAGTATTTT CASSSTLRDTQYF
few TRBJ2-5 TRBV12-3/TRBV12-4 - TGTGCCAGCAGTTTAACTAGAGACCAAGAGACCCAGTACTTC CASSLTRDQETQYF
few TRBJ1-5 TRBV24-1 - TGTGCCACCAGTGATTGGGGAGGCCAGCCCCAGCATTTT CATSDWGGQPQHF
- TRBJ2-7 TRBV6-2/TRBV6-3 - TGTGCCAGCAGCCTAACCTGGGGCCTCTACGAGCAGTACTTC CASSLTWGLYEQYF
- TRBJ2-5 TRBV7-9 - TGTGCCAGCAGCTACACCACAGGGGAGACCCAGTACTTC CASSYTTGETQYF
few TRBJ1-6 TRBV6-5 - TGTGCCAGCAGTTACTCTCAGCAGCTCTATAATTCACCCCTCCACTTT CASSYSQQLYNSPLHF
- TRBJ1-1 TRBV12-3/TRBV12-4 - TGTGCCAGCAGTCCGGGCCGCCCTGGGGTCACTGAAGCTTTCTTT CASSPGRPGVTEAFF
- TRBJ1-4 TRBV5-6 - TGTGCCAGCAGCTTGGGCAGGGTGTCAACTAATGAAAAACTGTTTTTT CASSLGRVSTNEKLFF
few TRBJ1-2 TRBV29-1 - TGCAGCGTCACACAGGGCCCGGAGGGCTACACCTTC CSVTQGPEGYTF